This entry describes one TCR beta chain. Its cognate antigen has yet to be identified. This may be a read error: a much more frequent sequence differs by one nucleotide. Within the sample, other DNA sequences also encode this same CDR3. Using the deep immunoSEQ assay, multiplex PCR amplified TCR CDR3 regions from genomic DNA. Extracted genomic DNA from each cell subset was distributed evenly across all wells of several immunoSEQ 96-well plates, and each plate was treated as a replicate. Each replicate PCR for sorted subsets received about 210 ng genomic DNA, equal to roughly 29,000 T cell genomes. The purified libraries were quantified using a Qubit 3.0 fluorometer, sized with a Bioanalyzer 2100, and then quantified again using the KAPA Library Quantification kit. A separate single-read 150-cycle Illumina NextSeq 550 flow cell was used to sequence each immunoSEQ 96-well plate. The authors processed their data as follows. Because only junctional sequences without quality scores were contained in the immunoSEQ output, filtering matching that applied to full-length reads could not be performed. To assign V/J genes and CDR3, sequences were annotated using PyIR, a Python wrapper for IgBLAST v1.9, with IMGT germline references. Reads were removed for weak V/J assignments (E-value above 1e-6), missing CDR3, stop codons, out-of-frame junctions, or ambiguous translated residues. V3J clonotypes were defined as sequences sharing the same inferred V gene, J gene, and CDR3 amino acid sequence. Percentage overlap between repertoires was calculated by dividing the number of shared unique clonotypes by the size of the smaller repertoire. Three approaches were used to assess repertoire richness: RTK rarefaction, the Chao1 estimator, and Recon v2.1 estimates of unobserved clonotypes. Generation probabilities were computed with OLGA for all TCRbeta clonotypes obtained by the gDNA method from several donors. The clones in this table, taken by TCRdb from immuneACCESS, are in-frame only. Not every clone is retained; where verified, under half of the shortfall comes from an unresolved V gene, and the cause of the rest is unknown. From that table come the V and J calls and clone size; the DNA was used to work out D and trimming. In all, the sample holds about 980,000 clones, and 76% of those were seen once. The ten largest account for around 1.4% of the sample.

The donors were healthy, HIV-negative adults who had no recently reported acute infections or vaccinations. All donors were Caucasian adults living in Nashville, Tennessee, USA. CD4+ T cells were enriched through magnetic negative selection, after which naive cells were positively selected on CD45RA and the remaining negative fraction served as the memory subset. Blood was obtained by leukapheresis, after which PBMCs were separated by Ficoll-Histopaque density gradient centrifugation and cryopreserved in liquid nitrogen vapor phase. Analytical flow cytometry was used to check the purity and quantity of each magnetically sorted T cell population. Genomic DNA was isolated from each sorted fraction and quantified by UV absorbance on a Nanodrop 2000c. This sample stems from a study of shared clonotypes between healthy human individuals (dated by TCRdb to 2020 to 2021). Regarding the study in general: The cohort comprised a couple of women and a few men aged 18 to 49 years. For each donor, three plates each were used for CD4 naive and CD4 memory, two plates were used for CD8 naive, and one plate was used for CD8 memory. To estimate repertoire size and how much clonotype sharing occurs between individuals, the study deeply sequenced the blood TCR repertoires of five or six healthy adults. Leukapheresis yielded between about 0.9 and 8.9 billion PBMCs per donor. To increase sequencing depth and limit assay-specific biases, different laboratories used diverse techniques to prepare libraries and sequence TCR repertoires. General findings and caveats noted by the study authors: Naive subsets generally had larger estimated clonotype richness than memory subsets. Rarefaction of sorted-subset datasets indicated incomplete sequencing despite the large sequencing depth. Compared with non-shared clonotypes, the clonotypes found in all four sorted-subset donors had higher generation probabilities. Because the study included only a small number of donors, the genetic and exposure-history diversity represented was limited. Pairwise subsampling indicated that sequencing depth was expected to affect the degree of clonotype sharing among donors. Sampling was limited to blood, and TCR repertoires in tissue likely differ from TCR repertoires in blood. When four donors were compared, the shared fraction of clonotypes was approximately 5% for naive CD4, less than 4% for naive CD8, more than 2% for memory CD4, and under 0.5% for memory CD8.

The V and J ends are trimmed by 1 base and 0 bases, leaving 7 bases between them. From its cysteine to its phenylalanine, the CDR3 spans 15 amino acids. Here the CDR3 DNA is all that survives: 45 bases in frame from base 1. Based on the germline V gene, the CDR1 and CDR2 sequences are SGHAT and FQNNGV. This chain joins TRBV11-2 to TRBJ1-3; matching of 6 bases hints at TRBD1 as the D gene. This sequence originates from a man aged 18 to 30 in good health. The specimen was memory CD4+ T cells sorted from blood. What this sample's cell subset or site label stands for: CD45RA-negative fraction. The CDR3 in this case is CASSLGRGSGNTIYF. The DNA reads TGTGCCAGCAGCTTAGGCAGGGGCTCTGGAAACACCATATATTTT.